Below are 26 T cell receptor beta chains sequenced from a single sample in a study of blood T cell repertoires in COVID-19. Method: immunoSEQ multiplex PCR; TCRdb's copy keeps in-frame clones and lacks some. The sample lists 61,000 or so clones, 80% to 90% seen once, with 18% in the top ten. The sequenced sample consisted of peripheral blood. The receptors shown here come from a woman older than 75 with active COVID-19.

This chain joins TRBV9 and TRBJ1-4; 7 bases are shared with TRBD1. The CDR3 has 16 residues. From germline, CDR1 is SGDLS and CDR2 YYNGEE. Trimming at V came to 0 bases and at J to 4 bases, leaving 6 bases not matched to a gene. The CDR3 DNA reads as TGTGCCAGCAGCGTAGGGGTCAGGGGGGTTAATGAAAAACTGTTTTTT. Protein product: CASSVGVRGVNEKLFF.

This clone has a single count. The J gene is TRBJ2-7, the V gene TRBV5-6; 7 nucleotides agree with TRBD1. The CDR3 extends over 15 amino acids. V lost 0 bases and J lost 0; bases outside the gene matches: 3. Germline V gene sequence: CDR1 SGHDT, CDR2 YYEEEE. This chain's CDR3 is CASSLAGTASYEQYF. The CDR3 nucleotides read TGTGCCAGCAGCTTGGCCGGGACAGCCTCCTACGAGCAGTACTTC.

Only a few counts were recorded for this clone. The chain couples TRBV19 to TRBJ1-2; 10 bases fit TRBD1. This CDR3 contains 16 residues. The trim removed 4 bases at V and 5 bases at J, leaving 10 bases unmatched. Per the germline V gene, CDR1 is LNHDA and CDR2 is SQIVND (reference sequence). Here the CDR3 reads CASSTSTGGDLYGYTF. CDR3 nucleotides: TGTGCCAGTAGTACCTCGACAGGGGGCGACTTGTATGGCTACACCTTC.

The chain links TRBV15 to TRBJ2-1; D possibly corresponds to TRBD2 (7 bases). The CDR3 has 19 amino acids. V lost 5 bases to trimming and J lost 4 bases, with 27 bases between them. Germline V CDR1 and CDR2: LNHNV, YYDKDF (reference sequence). The CDR3 bases are TGTGCCACCAGCGGACGTGGTTCTCGCGGGGGCGGAATATACAATGAGCAGTTCTTC. This translates into CATSGRGSRGGGIYNEQFF.

This clone appeared a few times. The chain joins TRBV4-3 to TRBJ2-5; no reliable D call. Per the germline V gene, CDR1 is LGHNA and CDR2 is YSLEER. V was trimmed by 1 base and J by 5 bases, leaving 8 bases between them. The CDR3 sequence is 13 residues long. Here the CDR3 DNA reads TGCGCCAGCAGCCAAGTGGCCTCGGAGACCCAGTACTTC. Its protein is CASSQVASETQYF.

The V gene is TRBV7-2, the J gene TRBJ2-2; no clear D gene. The CDR3 is 14 amino acids. The V gene's germline CDR1 is SGHTA and CDR2 FQGNSA. Trimming removed 1 base from V and 6 bases from J, with 9 bases in between. The CDR3 reads CASSLELGPGELFF. DNA of the CDR3: TGTGCCAGCAGCTTAGAGCTTGGGCCCGGGGAGCTGTTTTTT. Together with reference TRBV7-2 and TRBJ2-2, the CDR3 gives the full variable domain: GAGVSQSPSNKVTEKGKDVELRCDPISGHTALYWYRQSLGQGLEFLIYFQGNSAPDKSGLPSDRFSAERTGGSVSTLTIQRTQQEDSAVYLCASSLELGPGELFFGEGSRLTVL.

The chain recombines TRBV29-1 with TRBJ2-5, with TRBD1 matching 12 bases. The CDR3 length is 14 residues. Unmatched junction bases numbered 5, after V lost 4 bases and J lost 5 bases. CDR1 is SQVTM, CDR2 ANQGSEA, per germline. The CDR3 nucleotides read TGCAGCGTTGGCTGGGACAGGGGGCGGGAGACCCAGTACTTC. Translating gives CSVGWDRGRETQYF.

The chain is built from TRBV19 and TRBJ1-5; 8 nucleotides agree with TRBD1. Germline V gene sequence: CDR1 LNHDA, CDR2 SQIVND (reference sequence). V gave up 4 bases and J gave up 9 bases; unmatched junction bases: 23. The CDR3 runs to 19 residues. CDR3 DNA: TGTGCCAGTAGTAAGTCCCCTGGACAGGGTCCTGCGGGTTTCGGGCCCCAGCATTTT. Its protein is CASSKSPGQGPAGFGPQHF.

This chain connects TRBV27 to TRBJ1-2, with D uncertain. Trimming took off 2 bases at V and 4 bases at J, with 8 bases between the two ends. Germline CDR1 is MNHEY and CDR2 is SMNVEV (reference sequence). This CDR3 is built from 13 residues. This CDR3 is CASSLREGYGYTF. Here the CDR3 DNA reads TGTGCCAGCAGTTTAAGGGAGGGCTATGGCTACACCTTC.

The chain carries TRBV5-6 and TRBJ2-1, with TRBD2 matching over 9 bases. Germline-derived CDR1 and CDR2 are SGHDT and YYEEEE. This CDR3 region has 15 residues. V was pared by 3 bases and J by 5 bases, with 6 bases of the junction left unmatched. CDR3 in DNA: TGTGCCAGCAGCTGGGGGGGACTAGCTGACAATGAGCAGTTCTTC. Translation gives CASSWGGLADNEQFF.

This sequence joins TRBV14 and TRBJ2-1; 9 nucleotides line up with TRBD2. The ends lost 0 bases at V and 3 bases at J; junction bases unmatched: 3. The CDR3 runs to 16 residues. Per germline, CDR1 SGHDN and CDR2 FVKESK. The CDR3 loop reads CASSQERGGFYNEQFF. The CDR3 coding sequence is TGTGCCAGCAGCCAAGAGCGGGGGGGCTTCTACAATGAGCAGTTCTTC.

The chain joins TRBV7-2 to TRBJ2-3; D is possibly TRBD2 (5 bases). The germline gives CDR1 SGHTA, CDR2 FQGNSA. Trimming pared 5 bases from V and 6 bases from J, leaving 9 bases between. There are 12 residues in the CDR3. In nucleotides, the CDR3 is TGTGCCAGCAGCGCTAGCTCTGATACGCAGTATTTT. Its translation: CASSASSDTQYF. Filled out from reference TRBV7-2 and TRBJ2-3, the complete variable domain reads GAGVSQSPSNKVTEKGKDVELRCDPISGHTALYWYRQSLGQGLEFLIYFQGNSAPDKSGLPSDRFSAERTGGSVSTLTIQRTQQEDSAVYLCASSASSDTQYFGPGTRLTVL.

The gene calls are TRBV7-9 and TRBJ2-7; 8 nucleotides agree with TRBD2. Germline V gene lookup returns CDR1 SEHNR and CDR2 FQNEAQ (reference sequence). V lost 7 bases, J lost 6 bases, and 14 bases stayed unmatched. This CDR3 spans 15 amino acids. DNA of the CDR3: TGTGCCAGCAATTCCGGGGGGGAGGGCCTCGGCGAGCAGTACTTC. Translated: CASNSGGEGLGEQYF.

The chain has TRBV6-1 and TRBJ1-2; a weak D match, TRBD1 (6 bases). Trimming cost V 1 base and J 9 bases, with 9 bases left between them. The length of the CDR3 is 12 residues. Germline CDR1 and CDR2: MNHNS and SASEGT. The CDR3 reads CASSEGTVRYTF. CDR3 DNA: TGTGCCAGCAGTGAAGGGACAGTTCGCTACACCTTC.

Here the CDR3 DNA reads TGTGCCAGCAGGCCACGGGGGGCGACCGGGGAGCTGTTTTTT. Its protein is CASRPRGATGELFF. This chain links TRBV6-5 with TRBJ2-2, with a tentative D call TRBD2 (7 bases). The germline V gene encodes CDR1 MNHEY and CDR2 SVGAGI. The CDR3 totals 14 residues. Trimming stripped 6 bases from V and 5 bases from J, with 13 bases between.

This clone was seen only once. The chain links TRBV28 to TRBJ1-2; 8 bases fit TRBD1. V shed 5 bases, J shed 2 bases, and the junction held 10 bases outside the gene matches. This CDR3 region has 16 residues. Germline V lookup: CDR1 MDHEN, CDR2 SYDVKM. CDR3 nucleotides: TGTGCCAGCAGTCTCCCGGTGGGACAGGCAAACTATGGCTACACCTTC. This encodes CASSLPVGQANYGYTF.

J is TRBJ1-5 and V is TRBV7-8; 7 nucleotides align to TRBD1. Looked up from germline, CDR1 is SGHVS and CDR2 is FQNEAQ. This CDR3 has 14 residues. Losses at the gene ends were 1 base for V and 8 bases for J; bases not matched to a gene: 5. The chain's CDR3 is CASSLGQGVKPQHF. CDR3 coding DNA: TGTGCCAGCAGCTTAGGTCAGGGGGTAAAGCCCCAGCATTTT.

Only one count was recorded for this clone. The V and J genes are TRBV4-3 and TRBJ1-1; possibly TRBD1 for D (5 bases). The CDR3 loop spans 14 amino acids. Germline V CDR1 and CDR2: LGHNA, YSLEER. The ends were cut back, 4 bases at V and 0 bases at J, with 9 bases in the middle. The CDR3: CASSPDSLNTEAFF. For the CDR3, the DNA is TGCGCCAGCAGCCCTGACAGTTTGAACACTGAAGCTTTCTTT.

The chain is built from TRBV28 and TRBJ2-3, with D possibly being TRBD2 (5 bases). V shed 3 bases and J shed 3 bases, with 10 bases lying between them. CDR1 MDHEN and CDR2 SYDVKM come from the germline V gene. The length of the CDR3 is 14 residues. The DNA of the CDR3 is TGTGCCAGCAGTTTTCCGGGGAGTACAGATACGCAGTATTTT. Its translation is CASSFPGSTDTQYF.

The chain employs TRBV24-1 and TRBJ2-5, with 7 bases aligning to TRBD1. After removal of 3 bases from V and 5 bases from J, the junction contained 2 bases not matched to a gene. This CDR3 region has 13 residues. Germline assignment: CDR1 KGHDR and CDR2 SFDVKD. The CDR3 reads CATSDVQGETQYF. DNA for the CDR3: TGTGCCACCAGTGATGTACAGGGGGAGACCCAGTACTTC.

V is TRBV27 and J is TRBJ2-3; 14 nucleotides match TRBD2. The trim removed 0 bases at V and 5 bases at J, leaving 4 bases unmatched. Germline V gene lookup returns CDR1 MNHEY and CDR2 SMNVEV (reference sequence). The CDR3 loop spans 17 amino acids. CDR3 coding DNA: TGTGCCAGCAGTTTATCGACTAGCGGGGGGGTAGGAGATACGCAGTATTTT. Translating it yields CASSLSTSGGVGDTQYF.

The chain couples TRBV6-5 to TRBJ2-3; TRBD2 agrees at 8 bases. The ends lost 3 bases at V and 7 bases at J; junction bases unmatched: 3. Looked up from germline, CDR1 is MNHEY and CDR2 is SVGAGI. This CDR3 is 13 amino acids long. DNA of the CDR3: TGTGCCAGCAGTTATCTAGCGGGCTATACGCAGTATTTT. Protein sequence: CASSYLAGYTQYF.

The CDR3 here is CATGTARTQYF. CDR3 nucleotides: TGTGCCACGGGGACTGCAAGGACCCAGTACTTC. The rearrangement uses TRBV10-3 and TRBJ2-5; a weak D match, TRBD2 (6 bases). CDR1 ENHRY and CDR2 SYGVKD come from the germline V gene. V gave up 10 bases and J gave up 7 bases, with 13 bases separating them. The CDR3 consists of 11 residues.

V and J are TRBV24-1 and TRBJ2-5, with TRBD2 matching over 10 bases. The CDR3 is made up of 16 amino acids. Per the germline V gene, CDR1 is KGHDR and CDR2 is SFDVKD. Losses at the gene ends were 3 bases for V and 5 bases for J; bases not matched to a gene: 8. CDR3 coding DNA: TGTGCCACCAGTGATCCGCTAGCGGGGGCTTGGGAGACCCAGTACTTC. Residues: CATSDPLAGAWETQYF.

This clone was observed once. The chain has TRBV7-6 and TRBJ2-5; 11 nucleotides line up with TRBD2. This CDR3 contains 15 residues. Germline CDR1 and CDR2: SGHVS and FNYEAQ. V was pared by 1 base and J by 7 bases, with 5 bases of the junction left unmatched. The CDR3 loop reads CASSLGSGGARTQYF. CDR3 bases: TGTGCCAGCAGCTTAGGTAGCGGGGGGGCCCGGACCCAGTACTTC.

This chain uses TRBV6-5 with TRBJ2-7, with a possible D match to TRBD2 (5 bases). Trimming removed 2 bases at V and 0 bases at J, with 11 bases between. The CDR3 sequence is 15 residues long. Germline lookup yields CDR1 MNHEY and CDR2 SVGAGI. Written as DNA, the CDR3 is TGTGCCAGCAGTTACAGGGAAGGGAGCTCCTACGAGCAGTACTTC. Translating gives CASSYREGSSYEQYF.